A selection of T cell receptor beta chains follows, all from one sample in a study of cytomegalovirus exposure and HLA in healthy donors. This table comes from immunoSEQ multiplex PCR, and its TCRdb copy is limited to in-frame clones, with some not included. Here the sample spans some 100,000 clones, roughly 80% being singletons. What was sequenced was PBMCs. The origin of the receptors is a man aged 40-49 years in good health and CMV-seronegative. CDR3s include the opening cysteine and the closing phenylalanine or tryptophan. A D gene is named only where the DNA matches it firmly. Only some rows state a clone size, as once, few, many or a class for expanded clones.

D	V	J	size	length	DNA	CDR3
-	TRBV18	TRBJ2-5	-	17	TGTGCCAGCTCACCACCCCGCAGGGGGGTGTACCAAGAGACCCAGTACTTC	CASSPPRRGVYQETQYF
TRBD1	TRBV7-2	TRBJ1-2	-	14	TGTGCCAGCAGCTCCGGACAGGGAATAAGCGGCTACACCTTC	CASSSGQGISGYTF
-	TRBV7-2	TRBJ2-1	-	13	TGTGCCAGCAGATGGGCCATGGGTAATGAGCAGTTCTTC	CASRWAMGNEQFF
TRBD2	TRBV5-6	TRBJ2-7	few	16	TGTGCCAGCAGCACCCATCTAGCGGGGGGGACTCACGAGCAGTACTTC	CASSTHLAGGTHEQYF
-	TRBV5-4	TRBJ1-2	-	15	TGTGCCACCATCCGCCCAAGGGGAGGAAACTATGGCTACACCTTC	CATIRPRGGNYGYTF
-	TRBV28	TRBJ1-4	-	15	TGTGCCAGCAACGGACAGCCGGCAACTAATGAAAAACTGTTTTTT	CASNGQPATNEKLFF
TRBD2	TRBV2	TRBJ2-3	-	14	TGTGCCAGCAAACTAGCGGGGGGCACAGATACGCAGTATTTT	CASKLAGGTDTQYF
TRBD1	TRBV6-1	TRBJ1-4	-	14	TGTGCCAGCAGTTGGGGACAGTCTAATGAAGAACTGTTTTTT	CASSWGQSNEELFF
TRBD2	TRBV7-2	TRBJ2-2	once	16	TGTGCCAGCAGCGAATATAGCGGGGCTAACACCGGGGAGCTGTTTTTT	CASSEYSGANTGELFF
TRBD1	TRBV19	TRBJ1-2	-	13	TGTGCCAGTACCCCGGACAGGGACTATGGCTACACCTTC	CASTPDRDYGYTF
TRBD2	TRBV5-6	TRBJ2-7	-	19	TGTGCCAGCAGCTTTCCGCTAGCGGGGCGGATCGGAAACACCTACGAGCAGTACTTC	CASSFPLAGRIGNTYEQYF
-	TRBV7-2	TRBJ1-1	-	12	TGTGCCAGCAGCTTAACGGGTCGTGAAGCTTTCTTT	CASSLTGREAFF
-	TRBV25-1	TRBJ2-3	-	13	TGTGCCAGCAGTGGGACAGGCACAGATACGCAGTATTTT	CASSGTGTDTQYF
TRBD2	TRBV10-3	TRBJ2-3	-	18	TGTGCCATCAGTGAGTCTAGACTAGCGGGGGGGTCCGGGAATACGCAGTATTTT	CAISESRLAGGSGNTQYF
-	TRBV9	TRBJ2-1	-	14	TGTGCCAGCAGCGCACGGGGGACTTACAATGAGCAGTTCTTC	CASSARGTYNEQFF
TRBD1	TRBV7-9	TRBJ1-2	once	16	TGTGCCAGCAGCTTAGGGGGACAGGGGGCCGGCTATGGCTACACCTTC	CASSLGGQGAGYGYTF
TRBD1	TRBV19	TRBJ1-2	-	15	TGTGCCATCGCTTCTCCGGGACAGGGGCTTCGGGGCTACACCTTC	CAIASPGQGLRGYTF
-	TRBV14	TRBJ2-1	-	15	TGTGCCAGCTCTAGGTCCCGAGGGACCTACAATGAGCAGTTCTTC	CASSRSRGTYNEQFF
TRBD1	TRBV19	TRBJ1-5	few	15	TGTGCCAGTAGCTCGACAGGGGCGAACAATCAGCCCCAGCATTTT	CASSSTGANNQPQHF
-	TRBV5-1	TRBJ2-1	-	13	TGCGCCAGCAGCTTGATCACGGACAATGAGCAGTTCTTC	CASSLITDNEQFF
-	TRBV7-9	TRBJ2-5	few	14	TGTGCCAGCAGCCCCCAGACTACCCAAGAGACCCAGTACTTC	CASSPQTTQETQYF
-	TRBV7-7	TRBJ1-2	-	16	TGTGCCAGCAGCTTTTCCTCCCGGTCACCCCTCTATGGCTACACCTTC	CASSFSSRSPLYGYTF
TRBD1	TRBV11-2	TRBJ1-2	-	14	TGTGCCAGCAGCTTGGGGACAGGGAACTATGGCTACACCTTC	CASSLGTGNYGYTF
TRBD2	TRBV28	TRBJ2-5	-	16	TGTGCCAGCAGTACCCCTAGCGGGGGGTATCAAGAGACCCAGTACTTC	CASSTPSGGYQETQYF
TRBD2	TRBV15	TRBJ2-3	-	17	TGTGCCACCAGCAGAGAGGCCAGCGGGGGGGTTGCAGATACGCAGTATTTT	CATSREASGGVADTQYF
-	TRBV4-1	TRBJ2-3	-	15	TGCGCCAGCAGCCAAGGACCCAGGGCTACAGATACGCAGTATTTT	CASSQGPRATDTQYF
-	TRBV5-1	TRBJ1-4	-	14	TGCGCCAGCAGCGCGACAGATCCTAATGAAAAACTGTTTTTT	CASSATDPNEKLFF
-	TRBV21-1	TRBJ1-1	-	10	TGTGCCAGCAGCCGGGACAGGGCTTTCTTT	CASSRDRAFF
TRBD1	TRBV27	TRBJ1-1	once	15	TGTGCCAGCAGTTTTGGGGACAGATGGAACACTGAAGCTTTCTTT	CASSFGDRWNTEAFF
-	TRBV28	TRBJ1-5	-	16	TGTGCCAGCAGGACCCCCGCGGGGGCTGGCAATCAGCCCCAGCATTTT	CASRTPAGAGNQPQHF
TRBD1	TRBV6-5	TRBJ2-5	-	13	TGTGCCAGCAAGGCAGGGGGAACAGAGACCCAGTACTTC	CASKAGGTETQYF
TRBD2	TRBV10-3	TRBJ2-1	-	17	TGTGCCATCTCCGAGAGGCTAGCGGGGGGTTCCTACAATGAGCAGTTCTTC	CAISERLAGGSYNEQFF
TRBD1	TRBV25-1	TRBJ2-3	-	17	TGTGCCAGCAGTGAAGCCAAGGGACAGGGGGCCGGAGATACGCAGTATTTT	CASSEAKGQGAGDTQYF
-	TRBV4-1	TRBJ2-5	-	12	TGCGCCAGCAGCCCTGGGGGGGAGACCCAGTACTTC	CASSPGGETQYF
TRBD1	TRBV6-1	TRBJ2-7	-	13	TGTGCCAGCAGTTCGGGACAGGACAACGAGCAGTACTTC	CASSSGQDNEQYF
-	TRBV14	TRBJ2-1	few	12	TGTGCCAGCAGCCTAACTCGCGTTGAGCAGTTCTTC	CASSLTRVEQFF
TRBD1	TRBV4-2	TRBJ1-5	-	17	TGTGCCAGCAGCCAAGAAGGGGAGGGACAGGGATATCAGCCCCAGCATTTT	CASSQEGEGQGYQPQHF
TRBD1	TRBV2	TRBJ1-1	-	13	TGTGCCAGCAGGGACAGGGAATTCGTTGAAGCTTTCTTT	CASRDREFVEAFF
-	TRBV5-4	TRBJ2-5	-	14	TGTGCCAGCAGCTTGCAGGGCCCTCTGGAGACCCAGTACTTC	CASSLQGPLETQYF
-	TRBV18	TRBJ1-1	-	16	TGTGCCAGCTCACCAAGTGTTCCGGGGGAGAACACTGAAGCTTTCTTT	CASSPSVPGENTEAFF
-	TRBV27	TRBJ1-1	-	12	TGTGCCAGACGAACAGGTTCGGCTGAAGCTTTCTTT	CARRTGSAEAFF
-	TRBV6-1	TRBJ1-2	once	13	TGTGCCAGCAGAGAACAGGGAAGCTATGGCTACACCTTC	CASREQGSYGYTF
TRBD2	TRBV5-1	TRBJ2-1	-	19	TGCGCCAGCAGCTTGGTGACTAGCGGAGGTGGGAAAAACTACAATGAGCAGTTCTTC	CASSLVTSGGGKNYNEQFF
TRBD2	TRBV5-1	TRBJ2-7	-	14	TGCGCCAGCAGTTCTAGCGGGGGCCGCCACGAGCAGTACTTC	CASSSSGGRHEQYF
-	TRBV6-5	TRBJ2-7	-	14	TGTGCCAGCAAAGTAGAACTCAGGTCCTACGAGCAGTACTTC	CASKVELRSYEQYF